Below, 11 T cell receptor beta chains from the same sample are listed, as sequenced in a study of blood T cell repertoires in COVID-19. Using immunoSEQ multiplex PCR, the repertoire was profiled, and TCRdb retains in-frame clones only, with some absent. The sample carries about 220,000 clones, more than 70% recorded once. The material sequenced was peripheral blood. These receptors all come from a woman of 80 years or more with acute or convalescent COVID-19.

The chain carries TRBV28 and TRBJ1-2; a possible D gene is TRBD1 (6 bases). The CDR3 consists of 15 residues. CDR1 is MDHEN and CDR2 is SYDVKM in the germline V gene. V lost 6 bases, J lost 0 bases, and 14 bases lay in between. CDR3 sequence (DNA): TGTGCCAGCAGCTCAGAACAGGGACCTAACTATGGCTACACCTTC. Residues: CASSSEQGPNYGYTF.

This rearrangement joins TRBV6-5 to TRBJ2-7, with a weak D call TRBD1 (8 bases). This CDR3 region has 14 residues. Looked up from germline, CDR1 is MNHEY and CDR2 is SVGAGI. V lost 6 bases to trimming and J lost 4 bases, with 16 bases between them. DNA of the CDR3: TGTGCCAGCAGGAACAGGGGGGGTGGGTACGAGCAGTACTTC. It encodes CASRNRGGGYEQYF.

The rearrangement uses TRBV19 and TRBJ1-1; TRBD1 might be the D (6 bases). With 2 bases removed from V and 7 bases from J, the gap between germline ends came to 17 bases. Per germline, CDR1 LNHDA and CDR2 SQIVND (reference sequence). The CDR3 is 15 residues long. The CDR3 bases are TGTGCCAGTAGTATATCCGGGGGGGGCTGGGATGAAGCTTTCTTT. This encodes CASSISGGGWDEAFF.

V and J are TRBV4-2 and TRBJ2-7; 9 bases align to TRBD1. This CDR3 contains 17 residues. J lost 2 bases, V lost 1 base, and 9 bases had no gene match. Germline V lookup: CDR1 LGHNA, CDR2 YNFKEQ. The CDR3 DNA reads TGTGCCAGCAGCCAAGGGGCCGGGACAGGGATAACCTACGAGCAGTACTTC. It translates to CASSQGAGTGITYEQYF.

This chain links TRBV24-1 with TRBJ2-3; 7 bases are a match to TRBD1. Trimming removed 4 bases from V and 3 bases from J; junction bases left unmatched: 3. This CDR3 has 14 residues. CDR1 and CDR2 (germline): KGHDR, SFDVKD. CDR3 sequence reads: CATSEGTATDTQYF. The DNA of the CDR3 is TGTGCCACCAGTGAGGGGACAGCGACAGATACGCAGTATTTT.

This clone was seen at least ten times. The chain uses TRBV29-1 and TRBJ2-7; perhaps TRBD2 as D (5 bases). There are 14 residues in the CDR3. The V gene's germline CDR1 is SQVTM and CDR2 ANQGSEA. The V end lost 0 bases, the J end lost 6 bases, and 15 bases lay between the germline ends. The CDR3 nucleotides are TGCAGCGTTGAAGATCTATCCGAGGGATCCGAGCAGTACTTC. The encoded protein is CSVEDLSEGSEQYF.

This CDR3 is CASGGAGELFF. CDR3 in DNA: TGTGCCAGTGGGGGGGCCGGGGAGCTGTTTTTT. The J gene is TRBJ2-2, the V gene TRBV3-1 (or the pseudogene TRBV3-2), with 7 nucleotides matching TRBD2. CDR1 and CDR2 from the germline V gene are LGHDT and YNNKEL (reference sequence). V shed 9 bases, J shed 6 bases, and the junction held 1 base outside the gene matches. The length of the CDR3 is 11 residues.

The V call is TRBV27, the J call TRBJ1-4, with D perhaps matching TRBD1 (6 bases). This CDR3 spans 15 amino acids. Trimming took off 3 bases at V and 5 bases at J, with 13 bases between the two ends. Germline loops: CDR1 MNHEY, CDR2 SMNVEV (reference sequence). CDR3 coding DNA: TGTGCCAGCAGTTTCCTGACAGGCCCCAATGAAAAACTGTTTTTT. Its protein is CASSFLTGPNEKLFF.

The genes are TRBV23-1 and TRBJ2-7; no definite D call. TRBV23-1 is an ORF, with its function uncertain. The CDR3 length is 15 residues. V was pared by 0 bases and J by 2 bases, with 11 bases between. The CDR3 protein is CASSQSCSSPYEQYF. In DNA, the CDR3 is TGCGCCAGCAGTCAATCATGTAGCAGTCCCTACGAGCAGTACTTC.

With respect to this clone: The junction does not match germline at one end; this may be a read error. V and J are TRBV24-1 and TRBJ1-1; 12 bases line up with TRBD1. The CDR3 has 13 amino acids. From germline, CDR1 is KGHDR and CDR2 SFDVKD. CDR3 region: CATSDFTGQGASF. CDR3 nucleotide sequence: TGTGCCACCAGTGATTTTACGGGACAGGGGGCTTCCTTT.

The V and J genes are TRBV27 and TRBJ2-7, with 8 bases that match TRBD1. From germline, CDR1 is MNHEY and CDR2 SMNVEV (reference sequence). This CDR3 has 13 amino acids. Germline trimming cut 9 bases from V and 1 base from J; bases unmatched to any gene: 5. The CDR3 here is CASCRTGSYEQYF. CDR3 coding DNA: TGTGCCAGTTGCAGGACAGGGTCCTACGAGCAGTACTTC.